These 30 T cell receptor beta chains were all obtained from the same sample, sequenced in a study of molecular identifiers for immune sequencing clone quantification. TCRdb reprocessed the PCR reads with MiXCR, giving one entry per CDR3 protein. The sample holds about 640,000 distinct CDR3 sequences, about 20% seen once. The specimen was naive CD8+ T cells from blood, with Jurkat cell RNA spiked in. This sample's subset: FACS-sorted CD8+CD4-CCR7+CD45RA+ naive T cells. The source is a human donor in good health. Some libraries in this study had Jurkat cell RNA spiked in.

The sample holds many counts of this clonotype. The chain joins TRBV5-6 to TRBJ2-7, with D possibly being TRBD1 (6 bases). Trimming removed 4 bases at V and 5 bases at J, with 19 bases between. Germline assignment: CDR1 SGHDT and CDR2 YYEEEE. CDR3 length: 15 amino acids. The CDR3 sequence: CASSPGWTAGNEQYF. CDR3 DNA sequence: TGTGCCAGCAGCCCGGGGTGGACAGCTGGTAACGAGCAGTACTTC.

Many counts were recorded for this clonotype. The rearrangement joins TRBV29-1 to TRBJ2-7; TRBD1 matches at 8 bases. The CDR3 extends over 13 amino acids. The V gene's germline CDR1 is SQVTM and CDR2 ANQGSEA. Losses at the gene ends were 6 bases for V and 0 bases for J; bases not matched to a gene: 4. The CDR3 is CSVGQGDSYEQYF. DNA of the CDR3: TGCAGCGTAGGACAGGGAGACTCCTACGAGCAGTACTTC.

Note on this clonotype: A read error may explain this, as a much larger clone is one base away. The rearrangement uses TRBV5-3 and TRBJ2-3; D may be TRBD2 (6 bases). TRBV5-3 is an ORF; its function is uncertain. The CDR3 is 14 amino acids. The CDR3 DNA follows: TGTGCCAGCAGCTTCTACGGGAGAACAGGTACGCAGTATTTT. This codes for CASSFYGRTGTQYF.

Remarks on this clonotype: This sequence may be a read error, since a much larger clone differs from it by one base. The gene calls are TRBV11-2 and TRBJ2-2; tentatively, D is TRBD1 (6 bases). The germline CDR1 and CDR2 sequences are SGHAT and FQNNGV. This CDR3 comprises 15 residues. CDR3 residues: CAGSLATGNTGELFF. For the CDR3, the DNA is TGTGCCGGCAGCTTAGCGACAGGGAACACCGGGGAGCTGTTTTTT.

At least ten counts were recorded for this clonotype. The J gene is TRBJ2-7, the V gene TRBV5-4; 10 nucleotides align to TRBD2. The V gene end was trimmed by 3 bases and the J gene end by 5 bases; junction bases not matched to a gene: 5. Germline-derived CDR1 and CDR2 are SGHNT and YYREEE (reference sequence). The CDR3 is made up of 14 amino acids. CDR3 in amino acids: CASSSGLAPDEQYF. CDR3 nucleotide sequence: TGTGCCAGCAGCTCGGGACTAGCGCCCGACGAGCAGTACTTC.

This clonotype has only a few counts. The genes are TRBV7-9 and TRBJ2-7; TRBD1 might be the D (5 bases). Trimming removed 4 bases at V and 5 bases at J, with 18 bases between. Germline-derived CDR1 and CDR2 are SEHNR and FQNEAQ (reference sequence). This CDR3 comprises 15 residues. The CDR3 is CASSYLGAQSHEQYF. CDR3 nucleotides: TGTGCCAGCAGCTACCTAGGGGCCCAGAGCCACGAGCAGTACTTC.

The sample holds a few counts of this clonotype. V is TRBV28 and J is TRBJ2-5; D is uncertain. The CDR3 is 15 amino acids. CDR1 and CDR2 from the germline V gene are MDHEN and SYDVKM. Trimming took 3 bases from V and 2 from J, leaving 13 bases between them. CDR3 DNA sequence: TGTGCCAGCAGTTTTTTTGGGTCAGGACAAGAGACCCAGTACTTC. Translating gives CASSFFGSGQETQYF.

At least ten counts were recorded for this clonotype. The chain employs TRBV28 and TRBJ1-1, with TRBD1 identical over 11 bases. This CDR3 is 15 amino acids long. J gave up 4 bases and V 3 bases, and 4 bases lay outside the gene matches. Germline V lookup: CDR1 MDHEN, CDR2 SYDVKM. The CDR3 spells CASSLRTGGFTEAFF. Here the CDR3 DNA reads TGTGCCAGCAGTTTGAGGACAGGGGGCTTCACTGAAGCTTTCTTT.

This clonotype was observed a few times. This may arise from a read error, as a much more abundant clone is one base away. The chain couples TRBV5-3 to TRBJ1-1; no reliable D call. TRBV5-3 is an open reading frame whose function is uncertain. CDR3 size: 13 residues. Trimming shortened V by 10 bases and J by 2 bases, and 15 bases separated the two germline ends. Here the CDR3 DNA reads TGTGCCGGCAGCTCTTACATAAACACTGAAGCTTTCTTT. It encodes CAGSSYINTEAFF.

On this clonotype: A read error may be the cause here, since a much bigger clone is one base away. This chain joins TRBV30 and TRBJ2-3, with TRBD2 matching over 8 bases. V was pared by 4 bases and J by 5 bases, with 5 bases of the junction left unmatched. CDR1 is GTSNPN and CDR2 is SVGIG in the germline V gene (reference sequence). The length of the CDR3 is 13 residues. CDR3: CAWKRTSQDTQYF. DNA for the CDR3: TGTGCCTGGAAGCGGACTAGCCAAGATACGCAGTATTTT.

This clonotype was counted ten times or more. This chain links TRBV7-9 with TRBJ2-3, with 11 bases identical to TRBD2. From germline, CDR1 is SEHNR and CDR2 FQNEAQ (reference sequence). Trimming at V came to 3 bases and at J to 10 bases, leaving 30 bases not matched to a gene. The CDR3 contains 22 residues. DNA for the CDR3: TGTGCCAGCAGCTTTTACAGCTCCGGACTAGCGGGCGATCGGGCGTCCCCGTGGGCGCAGTATTTT. Its protein product is CASSFYSSGLAGDRASPWAQYF.

This clonotype was recorded many times. The chain combines TRBV9 with TRBJ2-6, with D possibly being TRBD2 (5 bases). V lost 3 bases and J lost 1, with 17 bases in between. Germline V gene data show CDR1 as SGDLS and CDR2 as YYNGEE. CDR3 length equals 18 residues. The CDR3 is CASSAIGVSSSGANVLTF. CDR3 nucleotide sequence: TGTGCCAGCAGCGCAATCGGGGTGTCGAGTTCTGGGGCCAACGTCCTGACTTTC.

This clonotype was observed at least ten times. The chain joins TRBV27 to TRBJ2-3, with 11 bases lining up with TRBD2. The J segment lost 1 base and the V segment lost 8 bases, leaving 2 bases of the junction unmatched. The CDR3 spans 14 residues. The V gene's germline CDR1 is MNHEY and CDR2 SMNVEV (reference sequence). In nucleotides, the CDR3 is TGTGCCAGCCAACTAGCGGGGGGCACAGATACGCAGTATTTT. Amino acid sequence: CASQLAGGTDTQYF.

This clonotype came up many times. This chain joins TRBV30 and TRBJ2-3; D remains unclear. Trimming took 2 bases from V and 3 from J, leaving 3 bases between them. Germline lookup yields CDR1 GTSNPN and CDR2 SVGIG (reference sequence). The CDR3 length is 11 residues. The CDR3 spells CAWSLTDTQYF. DNA for the CDR3: TGTGCCTGGAGTCTTACAGATACGCAGTATTTT.

The table lists this clonotype with many counts. The rearrangement links TRBV6-2 or TRBV6-3 to TRBJ2-3; 9 nucleotides agree with TRBD2. Germline CDR1 is MNHEY and CDR2 is SVGEGT. Trimming took 2 bases from V and 6 from J; bases not matched to a gene: 9. The CDR3 has 16 amino acids. DNA of the CDR3: TGTGCCAGCAGTTACGGGGGGACTAGCTGGAGGGATACGCAGTATTTT. It is translated as CASSYGGTSWRDTQYF.

As regards this clonotype: A much bigger clone sits one base away, suggesting this may be a read error. V and J are TRBV11-2 and TRBJ2-7; 9 nucleotides agree with TRBD2. Germline V CDR1 and CDR2: SGHAT, FQNNGV. V trimming: 3 bases; J trimming: 9 bases; junction bases outside the gene matches: 12. This CDR3 contains 15 residues. The CDR3 protein is CASSFLAGRPSVQYF. The CDR3 region has the DNA TGTGCCAGCAGCTTCCTAGCGGGGCGGCCCTCGGTGCAGTACTTC.

Worth noting for this clonotype: A single base separates this from a much larger clone, so it may be a read error. This CDR3 fails to terminate in the conserved phenylalanine or tryptophan, so it likely reflects a read error. This chain links TRBV20-1 with TRBJ1-1, with 7 bases matching TRBD1. The germline V gene has CDR1 DFQATT and CDR2 SNEGSKA (reference sequence). The CDR3 runs to 15 residues. CDR3 in amino acids: CSTDPSGTVNTEAFS. Here the CDR3 DNA reads TGCAGCACGGATCCATCCGGGACAGTGAACACTGAAGCTTTCTCT.

Regarding this clonotype: A read error may be the cause here, since a much bigger clone is one base away. It is likely a read error, because the conserved phenylalanine at the end of the CDR3 is missing. The rearrangement joins TRBV6-6 to TRBJ1-6; a weak D match, TRBD1 (5 bases). Germline V gene data show CDR1 as MNHNY and CDR2 as SVGAGI (reference sequence). The V and J ends lost 2 bases and 7 bases respectively, with 18 bases between them. The CDR3 is 17 amino acids. CDR3 nucleotide sequence: TGTGCCAGCAGTTACACCCGGGGTACGACAGAGAATTCACCCCTCCACTCT. It is translated as CASSYTRGTTENSPLHS.

This clonotype came up many times. The chain carries TRBV4-3 and TRBJ1-3, with D perhaps matching TRBD1 (6 bases). CDR1 is LGHNA and CDR2 is YSLEER in the germline V gene. This CDR3 comprises 18 residues. V was trimmed by 0 bases and J by 0 bases, leaving 15 bases between them. The CDR3 nucleotides read TGCGCCAGCAGCCAAGAAGGAGGACAGTCTTACTCTGGAAACACCATATATTTT. Its protein is CASSQEGGQSYSGNTIYF.

This clonotype was seen repeatedly, ten times or more. V and J are TRBV7-9 and TRBJ2-7; D remains ambiguous. V was trimmed by 5 bases and J by 7 bases, leaving 12 bases between them. Germline loops: CDR1 SEHNR, CDR2 FQNEAQ (reference sequence). The CDR3 loop spans 12 amino acids. CDR3 bases: TGTGCCAGCAGCCACTCGGTAGGGGAGCAGTACTTC. The encoded protein is CASSHSVGEQYF.

With regard to this clonotype: A much larger clone is a single base away; this may be a read error. The V call is TRBV2, the J call TRBJ1-1; D not resolved. The germline CDR1 and CDR2 sequences are SNHLY and FYNNEI. This CDR3 contains 14 residues. Trimming took off 5 bases at V and 6 bases at J, with 16 bases between the two ends. The CDR3 coding sequence is TGTGCCAGCAGTCAGGACTGGGGTGTTGCTGAAGCTTTCTTT. Translation gives CASSQDWGVAEAFF.

This clonotype was picked up many times. The rearrangement links TRBV27 to TRBJ2-7; D may be TRBD1 (6 bases). V was trimmed by 4 bases and J by 4 bases, leaving 14 bases between them. The CDR3 loop spans 14 amino acids. The V gene's germline CDR1 is MNHEY and CDR2 SMNVEV (reference sequence). CDR3 loop: CASSSLQGAYEQYF. The CDR3 DNA reads as TGTGCCAGCAGTTCACTACAGGGAGCGTACGAGCAGTACTTC.

The rearrangement links TRBV19 to TRBJ2-7; 7 nucleotides line up with TRBD2. In germline, CDR1 is LNHDA, CDR2 SQIVND (reference sequence). Losses at the gene ends were 3 bases for V and 3 bases for J; bases not matched to a gene: 8. The CDR3 is made up of 15 amino acids. CDR3 residues: CASSIGSSGLYEQYF. The CDR3 DNA reads TGTGCCAGTAGTATCGGGTCTAGCGGACTCTACGAGCAGTACTTC.

DNA of the CDR3: TGTGCCAGCAGCGCGGGGCTAGGGCAGGAGACCCAGTACTTC. Translating gives CASSAGLGQETQYF. The V and J genes are TRBV6-5 and TRBJ2-5; the D gene is possibly TRBD2 (6 bases). The CDR3 consists of 14 residues. The germline V gene has CDR1 MNHEY and CDR2 SVGAGI. V lost 6 bases and J 5 bases, leaving 16 bases between the germline ends.

Notes on this clonotype: Since a much larger clone is just one base distant, this may be a read error. The chain couples TRBV18 to TRBJ2-3; 12 nucleotides agree with TRBD2. Per germline, CDR1 KGHSH and CDR2 LQKENI. The CDR3 extends over 18 amino acids. The V and J ends lost 3 bases and 6 bases, in that order; junction bases with no gene match: 13. The CDR3 loop is CASSPSASGGAILDTQYF. The CDR3 DNA reads TGTGCCAGCTCACCCTCGGCTAGCGGGGGGGCCATCCTTGATACGCAGTATTTT.

Note on this clonotype: A much bigger clone sits one base away, suggesting this may be a read error. The genes are TRBV2 and TRBJ2-5; D gene ambiguous. This CDR3 spans 13 amino acids. Germline V gives CDR1 SNHLY, CDR2 FYNNEI. The germline V and J ends were trimmed by 5 bases and 2 bases, with 9 bases remaining between them. The DNA for the CDR3 is TGTGCCAGCAGTATAATAGGTCAAGAGACCCAGTACTTC. It is translated as CASSIIGQETQYF.

The sample holds many counts of this clonotype. The chain has TRBV7-9 and TRBJ2-7; TRBD2 might be the D (5 bases). Germline CDR1 reads SEHNR; CDR2 reads FQNEAQ (reference sequence). Trimming removed 8 bases at V and 3 bases at J, with 17 bases between. The CDR3 length is 14 residues. Here the CDR3 reads CASHSARNDYEQYF. In DNA, the CDR3 is TGTGCCAGCCATAGCGCGAGAAATGACTACGAGCAGTACTTC.

This clonotype showed up many times. V usage is TRBV2 and J usage is TRBJ2-1; D not resolved. V lost 0 bases to trimming and J lost 0 bases, with 9 bases between them. The CDR3 loop spans 16 amino acids. Germline assignment: CDR1 SNHLY and CDR2 FYNNEI. CDR3 amino acids: CASSEAPMSSYNEQFF. CDR3 DNA: TGTGCCAGCAGTGAAGCGCCTATGAGCTCCTACAATGAGCAGTTCTTC.

At least ten counts were recorded for this clonotype. This sequence joins TRBV29-1 and TRBJ2-7, with 11 bases lining up with TRBD1. V was pared by 7 bases and J by 1 base, with 3 bases of the junction left unmatched. Germline values: CDR1 SQVTM, CDR2 ANQGSEA. This CDR3 has 13 amino acids. The CDR3 DNA sequence: TGCAGCGCCGGGACAGGGGGTTCCTACGAGCAGTACTTC. It encodes CSAGTGGSYEQYF.

The table lists this clonotype with many counts. V is TRBV5-6 and J is TRBJ2-1; TRBD2 is a possible D gene (6 bases). The length of the CDR3 is 13 residues. Trimming took 1 base from V and 6 from J, leaving 8 bases between them. The germline CDR1 and CDR2 sequences are SGHDT and YYEEEE. CDR3: CASSLLLANEQFF. CDR3 coding DNA: TGTGCCAGCAGCTTGTTACTAGCCAATGAGCAGTTCTTC.